This TCR beta chain came from a study of blood T cell repertoires in COVID-19. Overall study context: From the United States, Italy and Spain came samples of acute and convalescent COVID-19. PBMCs, B-cell-depleted T cells, or T cells provided the cDNA or gDNA that made up the material.

V shed 9 bases and J 2 bases; nucleotides not matched to a gene: 6. CDR1 LNHDA and CDR2 SQIVND come from the germline V gene (reference sequence). The CDR3 sequence is 14 residues long. Authors' data handling: For nucleated cells, counts were estimated from reference gene primer amplification. Clones were sequenced by immunoSEQ multiplex PCR, and TCRdb holds only the in-frame ones, with some missing. V and J calls and clone size follow that table, whereas D and trimming were derived from the DNA. Here the sample spans 380,000 or so clones, more than 70% being singletons. In the case of this clone: Different DNA sequences within this sample yield the same CDR3.

This chain connects TRBV19 to TRBJ2-7; 11 positions agree with TRBD2. The sample comprised peripheral blood. The TCR comes from a man in his forties or fifties with acute or convalescent COVID-19. Here the CDR3 reads CARELAGEPYEQYF. The CDR3 region has the DNA TGTGCCAGGGAACTAGCGGGGGAACCCTACGAGCAGTACTTC.